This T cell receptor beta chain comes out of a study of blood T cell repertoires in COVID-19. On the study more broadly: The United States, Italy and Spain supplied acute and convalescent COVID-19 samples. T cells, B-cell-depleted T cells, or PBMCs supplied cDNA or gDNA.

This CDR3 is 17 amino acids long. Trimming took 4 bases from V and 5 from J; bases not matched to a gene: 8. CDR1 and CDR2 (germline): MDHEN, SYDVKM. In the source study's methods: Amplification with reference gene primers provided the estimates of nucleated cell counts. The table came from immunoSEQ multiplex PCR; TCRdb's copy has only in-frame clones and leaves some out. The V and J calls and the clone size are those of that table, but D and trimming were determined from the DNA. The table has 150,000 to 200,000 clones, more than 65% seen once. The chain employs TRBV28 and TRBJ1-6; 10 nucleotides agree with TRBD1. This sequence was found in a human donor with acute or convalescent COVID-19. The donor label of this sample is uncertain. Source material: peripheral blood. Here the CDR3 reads CASSSPRTGGDNSPLHF. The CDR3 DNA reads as TGTGCCAGCAGTTCCCCTAGGACAGGGGGTGATAATTCACCCCTCCACTTT.